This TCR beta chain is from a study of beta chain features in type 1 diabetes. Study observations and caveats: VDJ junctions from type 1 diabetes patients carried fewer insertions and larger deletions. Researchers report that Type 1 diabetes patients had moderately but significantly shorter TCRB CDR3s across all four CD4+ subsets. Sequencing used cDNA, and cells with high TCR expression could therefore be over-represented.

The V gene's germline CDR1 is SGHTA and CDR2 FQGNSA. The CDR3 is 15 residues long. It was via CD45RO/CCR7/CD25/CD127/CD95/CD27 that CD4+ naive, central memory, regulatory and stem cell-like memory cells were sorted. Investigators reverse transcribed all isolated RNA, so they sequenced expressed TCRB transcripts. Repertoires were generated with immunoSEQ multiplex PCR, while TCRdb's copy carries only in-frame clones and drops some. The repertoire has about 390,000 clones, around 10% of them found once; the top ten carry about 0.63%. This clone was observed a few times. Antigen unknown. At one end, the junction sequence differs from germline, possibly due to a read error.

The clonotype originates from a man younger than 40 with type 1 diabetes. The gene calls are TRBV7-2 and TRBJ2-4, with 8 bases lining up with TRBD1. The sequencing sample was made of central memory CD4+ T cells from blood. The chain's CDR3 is CASSQGPDRDDIQYF. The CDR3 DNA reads TGCGCCAGCAGCCAAGGCCCGGACAGGGACGACATTCAGTACTTC.